Each of the 22 T cell receptor beta chains below was sequenced from the same sample in a study of glioma-infiltrating T cells (TCRdb year 2016). Sequencing was performed on an Illumina MiSeq. TCR alpha and beta CDR3 regions were amplified with the iRepertoire nested amplicon-rescue multiplex PCR (arm-PCR) platform from RNA. TCRdb reprocessing: public reads trimmed at Q25 with fastp, clones called with MiXCR, in-frame beta chains kept. Each CDR3 protein appears once, grouped with its most common genes and DNA. The sample table lists 300,000 to 400,000 distinct CDR3 sequences, roughly two fifths of them with a count of one. The ten biggest clones cover around 12% of the sample. Sequenced: glioma tissue, nonneoplastic brain tissue, or PBMCs (not recorded which). These receptors were taken from a human donor with low-grade glioma or glioblastoma, undergoing nonglioma brain surgery, or in good health (not recorded which).

This clonotype has just a few counts. This sequence joins TRBV20-1 and TRBJ2-2; D is ambiguous. In germline, CDR1 is DFQATT, CDR2 SNEGSKA (reference sequence). The CDR3 length is 15 residues. Trimming stripped 3 bases from V and 1 base from J, with 12 bases between. The CDR3 here is CSARFPMGNTGELFF. CDR3 DNA: TGCAGTGCTAGGTTTCCTATGGGGAACACCGGGGAGCTGTTTTTT.

This clonotype was detected ten times or more. The rearrangement uses TRBV6-2 or TRBV6-3 and TRBJ2-7; 7 bases align to TRBD1. The CDR3 runs 15 residues. Unmatched junction bases numbered 6, after V lost 4 bases and J lost 0 bases. Germline CDR1 MNHEY, CDR2 SVGEGT. The CDR3 loop reads CASSSRTGSSYEQYF. CDR3 sequence (DNA): TGTGCCAGCAGTTCTAGGACAGGAAGCTCCTACGAGCAGTACTTC.

This clonotype was counted a single time. V and J are TRBV19 and TRBJ2-7, with 9 bases that match TRBD2. The CDR3 runs 13 residues. Germline loops: CDR1 LNHDA, CDR2 SQIVND (reference sequence). The junction had 2 bases not matched to a gene; V was cut back by 6 bases and J by 2 bases. For the CDR3, the DNA is TGTGCCAGTAGCGGCGGGAGGGCCTACGAGCAGTACTTC. The encoded protein is CASSGGRAYEQYF.

This chain uses TRBV4-3 with TRBJ2-5; 9 bases match TRBD2. The CDR3 extends over 15 amino acids. V dropped 1 base and J dropped 6; count of bases not matched to a gene: 6. The V gene's germline CDR1 is LGHNA and CDR2 YSLEER. CDR3 in DNA: TGCGCCAGCAGCCAAGTTAGCGGGAGCGTAAAGACCCAGTACTTC. Amino acid sequence: CASSQVSGSVKTQYF.

This clonotype was counted ten times or more. The rearrangement joins TRBV7-2 to TRBJ1-4; D remains ambiguous. Germline-derived CDR1 and CDR2 are SGHTA and FQGNSA. Trimming shortened V by 2 bases and J by 2 bases, and 9 bases separated the two germline ends. CDR3 size: 15 residues. The CDR3 here is CASSLYGLTNEKLFF. In DNA form, the CDR3 reads TGTGCCAGCAGCTTATATGGGTTGACTAATGAAAAACTGTTTTTT.

A word on this clonotype: Being one base from a much bigger clone, this may be a read error. The chain combines TRBV15 with TRBJ2-1; the D gene is possibly TRBD2 (6 bases). The length of the CDR3 is 16 residues. CDR1 and CDR2 from the germline V gene are LNHNV and YYDKDF (reference sequence). CDR3 protein: CASSRDLTSSYNEQFF. The CDR3 region has the DNA TGTGCCAGCAGCAGAGATCTGACTAGCTCCTACAATGAGCAGTTCTTC.

This clonotype was found many times. The chain employs TRBV27 and TRBJ2-6; TRBD1 aligns across 11 bases. The J segment lost 3 bases and the V segment lost 4 bases, leaving 2 bases of the junction unmatched. The CDR3 is made up of 16 amino acids. CDR1 is MNHEY, CDR2 SMNVEV, per germline (reference sequence). The CDR3 loop is CASSWTGGNGANVLTF. DNA of the CDR3: TGTGCCAGCAGTTGGACAGGGGGCAATGGGGCCAACGTCCTGACTTTC.

This clonotype was picked up many times. The chain is built from TRBV28 and TRBJ2-7; no firm D call. Deletions cut 2 bases from V and 3 bases from J, with 11 bases between. The CDR3 is 14 residues long. Germline V CDR1 and CDR2: MDHEN, SYDVKM. Here the CDR3 DNA reads TGTGCCAGCAGTTTAAGGCGACGGCACTACGAGCAGTACTTC. It specifies CASSLRRRHYEQYF.

This chain connects TRBV14 to TRBJ2-1; TRBD2 agrees at 7 bases. CDR1 is SGHDN, CDR2 FVKESK, per germline. With V trimmed by 2 bases and J by 3 bases, 4 bases remained unmatched. The CDR3 runs to 15 residues. CDR3 sequence reads: CASSQTSAYYNEQFF. CDR3 nucleotides: TGTGCCAGCAGCCAAACTAGCGCCTACTACAATGAGCAGTTCTTC.

With regard to this clonotype: A much larger clone is a single base away; this may be a read error. The chain couples TRBV25-1 to TRBJ2-3, with 11 bases identical to TRBD2. In germline, CDR1 is MGHDK, CDR2 SYGVNS. The CDR3 is made up of 16 amino acids. For the CDR3, the DNA is TGTGCCTGCAGTGAGTGGACTAGCGGGAGCACAGATACGCAGTATTTT. As protein: CACSEWTSGSTDTQYF.

V and J are TRBV19 and TRBJ1-1; D may be TRBD1 (5 bases). V lost 2 bases and J 7 bases, leaving 11 bases between the germline ends. This CDR3 region has 13 residues. Germline values: CDR1 LNHDA, CDR2 SQIVND (reference sequence). CDR3 in amino acids: CASSIFPTGEAFF. CDR3 sequence (DNA): TGTGCCAGTAGTATATTTCCCACAGGTGAAGCTTTCTTT. Full variable domain (missing parts from reference TRBV19 and TRBJ1-1): DGGITQSPKYLFRKEGQNVTLSCEQNLNHDAMYWYRQDPGQGLRLIYYSQIVNDFQKGDIAEGYSVSREKKESFPLTVTSAQKNPTAFYLCASSIFPTGEAFFGQGTRLTVV.

Remarks on this clonotype: With a much larger clone just one base away, this may be a read error. Without the conserved terminal phenylalanine or tryptophan, this CDR3 likely stems from a read error. The rearrangement links TRBV20-1 to TRBJ1-1; no clear D gene. This CDR3 has 13 amino acids. Trimming removed 1 base at V and 3 bases at J, with 9 bases between. Looked up from germline, CDR1 is DFQATT and CDR2 is SNEGSKA (reference sequence). CDR3 in DNA: TGCAGTGCTAGAGGAGGGATAGACACTGAAGCTTTCCTT. This gives the protein CSARGGIDTEAFL.

This clonotype was detected many times. The rearrangement links TRBV20-1 to TRBJ1-5; no reliable D call. The CDR3 length is 12 residues. Deletions cut 0 bases from V and 1 base from J, with 1 base between. Germline assignment: CDR1 DFQATT and CDR2 SNEGSKA (reference sequence). The DNA of the CDR3 is TGCAGTGCTAGAGAGAGCAATCAGCCCCAGCATTTT. It codes for CSARESNQPQHF.

The chain employs TRBV29-1 and TRBJ2-2; D gene uncertain. The V and J ends lost 6 bases and 2 bases respectively, with 10 bases between them. The CDR3 runs 13 residues. Germline V gene sequence: CDR1 SQVTM, CDR2 ANQGSEA. CDR3 loop: CSVGWTNTGELFF. As DNA, the CDR3 is TGCAGCGTCGGTTGGACCAACACCGGGGAGCTGTTTTTT.

This clonotype was counted ten times or more. The V and J genes are TRBV28 and TRBJ2-3; 10 nucleotides line up with TRBD1. Germline V gives CDR1 MDHEN, CDR2 SYDVKM. With 4 bases clipped from V and 2 bases from J, the junction kept 3 bases outside the gene matches. The CDR3 is 15 amino acids. Here the CDR3 DNA reads TGTGCCAGCAGTTCGGGACAGGGGCACACAGATACGCAGTATTTT. It specifies CASSSGQGHTDTQYF.

The chain links TRBV27 to TRBJ2-5; 7 bases line up with TRBD2. CDR3 size: 14 residues. From germline, CDR1 is MNHEY and CDR2 SMNVEV (reference sequence). V lost 8 bases to trimming and J lost 3 bases; unmatched junction nucleotides: 9. In DNA form, the CDR3 reads TGTGCCAGCGGACCGCACGGGGGGAAAGAGACCCAGTACTTC. Translated, it gives CASGPHGGKETQYF.

This clonotype has only a few counts. As DNA, the CDR3 is TGTGCCAGCACCAGAGTCCGGCCTCCCTTGAACACTGAAGCTTTCTTT. Residues: CASTRVRPPLNTEAFF. The chain couples TRBV7-8 to TRBJ1-1; D unresolved. Germline-derived CDR1 and CDR2 are SGHVS and FQNEAQ. V shed 7 bases and J shed 0 bases, with 18 bases lying between them. This CDR3 comprises 16 residues.

This clonotype was observed at least ten times. The rearrangement joins TRBV6-2 or TRBV6-3 to TRBJ2-1, with 7 bases identical to TRBD1. CDR1 and CDR2 (germline): MNHEY, SVGEGT. V lost 7 bases, J lost 0 bases, and 6 bases stayed unmatched. This CDR3 region has 15 residues. The CDR3 here is CASKAWDSSYNEQFF. CDR3 nucleotide sequence: TGTGCCAGCAAGGCCTGGGACAGCTCCTACAATGAGCAGTTCTTC.

Concerning this clonotype itself: A read error may explain this, as a much larger clone is one base away. The chain links TRBV20-1 to TRBJ1-5; D ambiguous. CDR3 length: 14 amino acids. Trimming cost V 1 base and J 5 bases, with 12 bases left between them. Germline CDR1 DFQATT, CDR2 SNEGSKA (reference sequence). The chain's CDR3 is CSARVFSQDQPQHF. DNA for the CDR3: TGCAGTGCTAGAGTGTTCAGTCAGGATCAGCCCCAGCATTTT.

Comments on this clonotype: A much larger clone lies one base from this, so it may be a read error. The rearrangement uses TRBV6-2 or TRBV6-3 and TRBJ1-3; no clear D. Germline CDR1 and CDR2: MNHEY and SVGEGT. The CDR3 is 13 residues long. CDR3 coding DNA: TGTGCCAGCAAGTTCCTCTCTGGAAACACCACATATTTT. Amino acid sequence: CASKFLSGNTTYF.

There are many counts of this clonotype. The chain couples TRBV15 to TRBJ1-5, with D possibly being TRBD1 (5 bases). This CDR3 is built from 16 residues. Germline V gene data show CDR1 as LNHNV and CDR2 as YYDKDF (reference sequence). V lost 0 bases to trimming and J lost 0 bases, with 9 bases between them. The CDR3 region has the DNA TGTGCCACCAGCAGAGATCGGGACTTTAGCAATCAGCCCCAGCATTTT. Protein sequence: CATSRDRDFSNQPQHF. The whole variable domain, remainder taken from reference TRBV15 and TRBJ1-5, is DAMVIQNPRYQVTQFGKPVTLSCSQTLNHNVMYWYQQKSSQAPKLLFHYYDKDFNNEADTPDNFQSRRPNTSFCFLDIRSPGLGDTAMYLCATSRDRDFSNQPQHFGDGTRLSIL.

This clonotype was counted a few times. The rearrangement joins TRBV20-1 to TRBJ2-5, with a possible D match to TRBD1 (6 bases). The CDR3 has 14 amino acids. Between the trimmed V and J ends, which lost 0 bases and 4 bases, there was a span of 12 bases. From germline, CDR1 is DFQATT and CDR2 SNEGSKA (reference sequence). Here the CDR3 reads CSARDRLGAETQYF. CDR3 nucleotide sequence: TGCAGTGCTAGAGATCGTTTGGGGGCAGAGACCCAGTACTTC.